The 29 T cell receptor beta chains in this list originate from one sample, sequenced in a study of OX40 agonist ivuxolimab in advanced cancers. Profiled with immunoSEQ multiplex PCR; TCRdb holds only in-frame clones, not every one. The sample includes roughly 79,000 clones, around 84% of them seen just once. The specimen was CD4+ or CD8+ T cells sorted from blood, collected in a trial of the OX40 agonist ivuxolimab. These receptors were taken from an adult with an advanced solid tumor such as melanoma, head and neck, liver or kidney cancer.

This clone showed up just once. The chain joins TRBV14 to TRBJ2-1; D perhaps matches TRBD2 (5 bases). CDR1 is SGHDN, CDR2 FVKESK, per germline. Between the trimmed V and J ends, which lost 0 bases and 4 bases, there was a span of 13 bases. The CDR3 consists of 16 residues. In DNA, the CDR3 is TGTGCCAGCAGCCAAGATACGGGGTTAGCGTACAATGAGCAGTTCTTC. Amino acids: CASSQDTGLAYNEQFF. Looking up the rest from reference TRBV14 and TRBJ2-1 gives the full variable domain: EAGVTQFPSHSVIEKGQTVTLRCDPISGHDNLYWYRRVMGKEIKFLLHFVKESKQDESGMPNNRFLAERTGGTYSTLKVQPAELEDSGVYFCASSQDTGLAYNEQFFGPGTRLTVL.

V gene TRBV5-6 combines with J gene TRBJ1-1, with 10 bases lining up with TRBD1. CDR1 and CDR2 from the germline V gene are SGHDT and YYEEEE. With 4 bases clipped from V and 4 bases from J, the junction kept 7 bases outside the gene matches. This CDR3 contains 15 residues. This CDR3 reads CASSHSGQGGTEAFF. CDR3 nucleotides: TGTGCCAGCAGCCACTCCGGACAGGGGGGCACTGAAGCTTTCTTT.

This clone was picked up one time. CDR3 DNA: TGTGCCAGCAGTTTAGGTCCCAAGCGGGAAGGGGGTCAGTTCTTC. Protein sequence: CASSLGPKREGGQFF. The chain is built from TRBV28 and TRBJ2-1; a weak D match, TRBD2 (7 bases). CDR1 is MDHEN and CDR2 is SYDVKM in the germline V gene. The CDR3 extends over 15 amino acids. V was shortened by 2 bases and J by 13 bases, with 21 bases between the two germline ends. Using reference TRBV28 and TRBJ2-1 for the parts outside the CDR3, the full variable domain is DVKVTQSSRYLVKRTGEKVFLECVQDMDHENMFWYRQDPGLGLRLIYFSYDVKMKEKGDIPEGYSVSREKKERFSLILESASTNQTSMYLCASSLGPKREGGQFFGPGTRLTVL.

The CDR3 DNA sequence: TGTGCCAGCAGGCCAGACAGCCCCTATGGCTACACCTTC. It codes for CASRPDSPYGYTF. The V and J genes are TRBV6-1 and TRBJ1-2, with D perhaps TRBD1 (5 bases). V dropped 6 bases and J dropped 4 bases, with 12 bases sitting between them. The germline V gene has CDR1 MNHNS and CDR2 SASEGT. This CDR3 has 13 residues.

The rearrangement uses TRBV28 and TRBJ2-1; maybe TRBD2 (6 bases). This CDR3 is 11 amino acids long. Trimming cost V 4 bases and J 10 bases, with 8 bases left between them. Germline values: CDR1 MDHEN, CDR2 SYDVKM. DNA for the CDR3: TGTGCCAGCAGTTGGGGGAGGGAGCAGTTCTTC. Amino acids: CASSWGREQFF.

As for this clone: One end of the junction is discordant with germline, which a read error may explain. This rearrangement joins TRBV7-7 to TRBJ2-5, with D tentatively TRBD2 (6 bases). Germline CDR1 and CDR2: SSHAT and FNYEAQ (reference sequence). The CDR3 has 14 residues. CDR3: CASSLGGGSETQYF. The CDR3 DNA reads TGTGCTAGCAGCTTAGGTGGGGGGTCAGAGACCCAGTACTTC.

The table lists this clone with a count of one. This chain joins TRBV4-1 and TRBJ2-7; TRBD1 aligns across 9 bases. Germline V CDR1 and CDR2: MGHRA, YSYEKL. V lost 4 bases to trimming and J lost 0 bases; unmatched junction nucleotides: 4. The CDR3 runs to 15 residues. The CDR3 nucleotides are TGCGCCAGCAGCCGCGACAGGGGGTCCTCCTACGAGCAGTACTTC. Protein product: CASSRDRGSSYEQYF.

The V call is TRBV6-6, the J call TRBJ2-5, with a possible D match to TRBD2 (6 bases). The V gene lost 10 bases and the J gene lost 2 bases, with 14 bases spanning the gap. Looked up from germline, CDR1 is MNHNY and CDR2 is SVGAGI (reference sequence). The CDR3 loop spans 13 amino acids. The CDR3 is CATAGSGQETQYF. The CDR3 coding sequence is TGTGCCACCGCGGGCAGCGGGCAAGAGACCCAGTACTTC.

The CDR3: CASSLGTSGIYEQYF. CDR3 nucleotide sequence: TGTGCCAGCAGCTTAGGGACTAGCGGAATCTACGAGCAGTACTTC. The chain joins TRBV7-9 to TRBJ2-7; 10 nucleotides align to TRBD2. The CDR3 covers 15 residues. The germline V gene has CDR1 SEHNR and CDR2 FQNEAQ (reference sequence). With 1 base clipped from V and 3 bases from J, the junction kept 3 bases outside the gene matches.

This chain uses TRBV29-1 with TRBJ1-1; perhaps TRBD1 as D (5 bases). Trimming left V 7 bases short and J 1 base short, with 13 bases between. Germline loops: CDR1 SQVTM, CDR2 ANQGSEA. The CDR3 spans 13 residues. For the CDR3, the DNA is TGCAGCGCCAACGGGGCCCAGAACACTGAAGCTTTCTTT. Translated, it gives CSANGAQNTEAFF.

This sequence joins TRBV11-2 and TRBJ2-7, with 11 bases matching TRBD1. The germline V gene has CDR1 SGHAT and CDR2 FQNNGV. Trimming cost V 5 bases and J 0 bases; bases outside gene matches: 9. The CDR3 has 17 residues. DNA for the CDR3: TGTGCCAGCAGCCCCTGGACAGGGGGCTATAGCTCCTACGAGCAGTACTTC. Translated: CASSPWTGGYSSYEQYF.

The genes are TRBV6-6 and TRBJ2-1; tentatively, D is TRBD2 (6 bases). The CDR3 has 14 amino acids. V dropped 4 bases and J dropped 5 bases, with 12 bases sitting between them. Germline CDR1 reads MNHNY; CDR2 reads SVGAGI (reference sequence). CDR3 bases: TGTGCCAGCAGTTTACCGGGACTCGACAATGAGCAGTTCTTC. Amino acid sequence: CASSLPGLDNEQFF.

The J gene is TRBJ1-1, the V gene TRBV28, with a weak D call TRBD1 (5 bases). Germline V gene data show CDR1 as MDHEN and CDR2 as SYDVKM. This CDR3 contains 14 residues. The ends were cut back, 6 bases at V and 3 bases at J, with 14 bases in the middle. The CDR3 protein is CASRWGPTDTEAFF. CDR3 DNA: TGTGCCAGCAGATGGGGCCCAACGGACACTGAAGCTTTCTTT.

This chain connects TRBV25-1 to TRBJ1-1; 7 nucleotides agree with TRBD1. This CDR3 is 13 amino acids long. Germline lookup yields CDR1 MGHDK and CDR2 SYGVNS. J lost 5 bases, V lost 6 bases, and 6 bases had no gene match. DNA of the CDR3: TGTGCCAGCAGCGAGGGGGCTGAGACTGAAGCTTTCTTT. Amino acids: CASSEGAETEAFF. Full variable domain (outside the CDR3, taken from reference TRBV25-1 and TRBJ1-1): EADIYQTPRYLVIGTGKKITLECSQTMGHDKMYWYQQDPGMELHLIHYSYGVNSTEKGDLSSESTVSRIRTEHFPLTLESARPSHTSQYLCASSEGAETEAFFGQGTRLTVV.

The chain combines TRBV27 with TRBJ2-7; 8 bases map to TRBD2. Per germline, CDR1 MNHEY and CDR2 SMNVEV (reference sequence). This CDR3 contains 15 residues. V shed 0 bases, J shed 3 bases, and the junction held 4 bases outside the gene matches. The CDR3 nucleotides read TGTGCCAGCAGTTTATCCTTTAGCGGGATCTACGAGCAGTACTTC. Protein sequence: CASSLSFSGIYEQYF.

This chain joins TRBV15 and TRBJ1-5, with 7 bases matching TRBD1. The V gene's germline CDR1 is LNHNV and CDR2 YYDKDF (reference sequence). V lost 5 bases and J lost 1; bases outside the gene matches: 8. The CDR3 runs 16 residues. CDR3 coding DNA: TGTGCCACCAGCGATAACAGGGGAATGAGCAATCAGCCCCAGCATTTT. Translated, it gives CATSDNRGMSNQPQHF.

The V call is TRBV2, the J call TRBJ2-3; 8 nucleotides align to TRBD2. From germline, CDR1 is SNHLY and CDR2 FYNNEI. V was pared by 7 bases and J by 2 bases, with 5 bases of the junction left unmatched. This CDR3 region has 14 residues. In DNA, the CDR3 is TGTGCCAGCAAACGACTAGCGAACACAGATACGCAGTATTTT. Protein: CASKRLANTDTQYF.

This chain joins TRBV5-6 and TRBJ2-5, with 7 bases that match TRBD1. TRBJ2-7 explains the end of the DNA better; the J call may be wrong. Germline CDR1 and CDR2: SGHDT and YYEEEE. The CDR3 covers 15 residues. The CDR3 nucleotides read TGTGCCAGCACCGTCCAGGGGGTTTCACTCTACGAGCAGTACTTC. Its protein product is CASTVQGVSLYEQYF.

This clone was detected a few times. The chain combines TRBV9 with TRBJ1-1; tentative D call: TRBD1 (5 bases). V lost 1 base to trimming and J lost 2 bases, with 9 bases between them. The CDR3 extends over 14 amino acids. Germline V gene sequence: CDR1 SGDLS, CDR2 YYNGEE. CDR3 sequence reads: CASSVTGANTEAFF. The CDR3 DNA is TGTGCCAGCAGCGTAACCGGGGCAAACACTGAAGCTTTCTTT.

CDR3 bases: TGTGCCAGCAACCAGCCTACTCTAGCGGGAACAGATACGCAGTATTTT. As protein: CASNQPTLAGTDTQYF. The chain couples TRBV5-8 to TRBJ2-3; TRBD2 agrees at 9 bases. V was clipped by 6 bases and J by 3 bases; unmatched bases: 11. This CDR3 region has 16 residues. The germline gives CDR1 SGHTS, CDR2 YDEGEE. Based on the CDR3 plus reference TRBV5-8 and TRBJ2-3, the full variable domain is EAGVTQSPTHLIKTRGQQATLRCSPISGHTSVYWYQQALGLGLQFLLWYDEGEERNRGNFPPRFSGRQFPNYSSELNVNALELEDSALYLCASNQPTLAGTDTQYFGPGTRLTVL.

The genes are TRBV25-1 and TRBJ2-5, with a weak D call TRBD1 (6 bases). The CDR3 length is 14 residues. V gave up 5 bases and J gave up 1 base, with 11 bases separating them. Germline CDR1 MGHDK, CDR2 SYGVNS. The CDR3, as DNA: TGTGCCAGCAGTAAAAGGGGGAGCCAAGAGACCCAGTACTTC. It is translated as CASSKRGSQETQYF.

The chain is built from TRBV10-3 and TRBJ2-2; 9 nucleotides line up with TRBD2. The CDR3 runs to 14 residues. The V segment lost 5 bases and the J segment 7 bases; nucleotides outside the gene matches: 5. Germline CDR1 is ENHRY and CDR2 is SYGVKD. The CDR3: CAISPGTSNGELFF. CDR3 bases: TGTGCCATCAGTCCCGGGACTAGCAACGGGGAGCTGTTTTTT.

The chain uses TRBV5-6 and TRBJ2-1, with 15 bases identical to TRBD2. Germline V lookup: CDR1 SGHDT, CDR2 YYEEEE. Germline trimming cut 4 bases from V and 6 bases from J; bases unmatched to any gene: 11. The CDR3 sequence is 18 residues long. The CDR3 DNA follows: TGTGCCAGCAGCGGAGGGACTAGCGGGAGGAGGGTAACCAATGAGCAGTTCTTC. Protein: CASSGGTSGRRVTNEQFF.

This clone is a singleton in its sample. J is TRBJ2-1 and V is TRBV28; TRBD1 agrees at 11 bases. The CDR3 runs 15 residues. Germline lookup yields CDR1 MDHEN and CDR2 SYDVKM. V trimming: 6 bases; J trimming: 6 bases; junction bases outside the gene matches: 7. The CDR3 here is CASRPRDRGINEQFF. DNA of the CDR3: TGTGCCAGCAGACCCCGGGACAGGGGGATCAATGAGCAGTTCTTC.

The chain has TRBV18 and TRBJ2-3, with D uncertain. Germline assignment: CDR1 KGHSH and CDR2 LQKENI. V was pared by 3 bases and J by 6 bases, with 7 bases between. This CDR3 region has 12 residues. CDR3 sequence: CASSPLLDTQYF. The CDR3 DNA reads TGTGCCAGCTCACCCCTCCTGGATACGCAGTATTTT.

The J gene is TRBJ2-7, the V gene TRBV2, with D hard to call. CDR1 is SNHLY, CDR2 FYNNEI, per germline. The V end was cut by 8 bases, the J end by 2 bases, with 16 bases between. This CDR3 is 14 amino acids long. Here the CDR3 reads CASEDRESTYEQYF. The CDR3 DNA reads as TGTGCCAGCGAAGACCGAGAAAGTACCTACGAGCAGTACTTC.

The chain couples TRBV5-4 to TRBJ2-5, with a weak D call TRBD2 (6 bases). Trimming took 4 bases from V and 1 from J, leaving 11 bases between them. Per the germline V gene, CDR1 is SGHNT and CDR2 is YYREEE (reference sequence). The CDR3 runs to 14 residues. CDR3 amino acids: CASSISGVQETQYF. The CDR3 coding sequence is TGTGCCAGCAGCATTAGCGGAGTCCAAGAGACCCAGTACTTC.

This clone was seen just once. V gene TRBV11-2 combines with J gene TRBJ2-5; D is unresolved. Trimming cost V 3 bases and J 1 base, with 6 bases left between them. This CDR3 is 13 amino acids long. The V gene's germline CDR1 is SGHAT and CDR2 FQNNGV. Here the CDR3 reads CASSFIIQETQYF. The DNA of the CDR3 is TGTGCCAGCAGCTTTATCATCCAAGAGACCCAGTACTTC.

J is TRBJ2-7 and V is TRBV6-5; D unresolved. This CDR3 has 13 residues. V was clipped by 2 bases and J by 1 base, with 6 bases between them. CDR1 is MNHEY, CDR2 SVGAGI, per germline. CDR3 coding DNA: TGTGCCAGCAGTTACGGGCTTTCCTACGAGCAGTACTTC. This sequence encodes CASSYGLSYEQYF.